Reported below is one TCR beta chain. The antigen is unknown. The sample comes from a study of monozygotic twins with inflammatory bowel disease. Overall study findings and caveats: Repertoire similarity did not differ between concordant and discordant twins, perhaps due to limited power. Healthy twins showed more clonotype sharing with others than IBD patients, especially patients with disease activity.

The length of the CDR3 is 15 residues. CDR1 is GTSNPN, CDR2 SVGIG, per germline (reference sequence). The template switching step added UMIs that contained a 6-nucleotide sample barcode. Following a re-call of the 5' RACE reads, TCRdb has one entry per CDR3 protein and lacks DNA. Here the sample table reports around 210,000 distinct CDR3 sequences. The clonotype was recovered from a human donor with ulcerative colitis or Crohn's disease, or a healthy co-twin of an affected twin (not recorded which). The chain has TRBV30 and TRBJ1-1; the D call from TCRdb, TRBD1, cannot be confirmed without DNA. The sample was blood. This CDR3 reads CAWSVRWGVDTEAFF.